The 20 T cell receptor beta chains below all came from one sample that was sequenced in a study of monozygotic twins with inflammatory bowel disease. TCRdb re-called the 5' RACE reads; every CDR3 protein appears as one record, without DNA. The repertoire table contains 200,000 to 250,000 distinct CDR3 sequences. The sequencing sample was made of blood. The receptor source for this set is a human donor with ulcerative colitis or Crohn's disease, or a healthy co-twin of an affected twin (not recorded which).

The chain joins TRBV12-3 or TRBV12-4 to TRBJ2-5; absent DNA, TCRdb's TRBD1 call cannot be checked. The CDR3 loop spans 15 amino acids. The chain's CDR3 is CASSPGSRVEETQYF.

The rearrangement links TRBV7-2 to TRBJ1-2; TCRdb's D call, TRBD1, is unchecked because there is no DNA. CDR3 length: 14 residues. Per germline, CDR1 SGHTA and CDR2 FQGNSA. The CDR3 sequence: CASSLAGAAYGYTF.

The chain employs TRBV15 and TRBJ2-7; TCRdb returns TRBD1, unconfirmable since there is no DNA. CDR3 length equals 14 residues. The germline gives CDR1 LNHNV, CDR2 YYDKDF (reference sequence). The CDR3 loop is CATSGGTGGYEQYF.

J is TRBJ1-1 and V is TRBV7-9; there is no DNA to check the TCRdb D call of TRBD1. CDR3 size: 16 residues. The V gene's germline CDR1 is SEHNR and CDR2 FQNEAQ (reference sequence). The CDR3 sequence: CASRSRQGARTRDAFF.

This CDR3 is CASSFRTVPRYEQYF. The chain links TRBV5-1 to TRBJ2-7; the TRBD1 assignment by TCRdb is unverifiable without DNA. The CDR3 contains 15 residues. Per germline, CDR1 SGHRS and CDR2 YFSETQ. The full variable domain, with the rest looked up from reference TRBV5-1 and TRBJ2-7, is KAGVTQTPRYLIKTRGQQVTLSCSPISGHRSVSWYQQTPGQGLQFLFEYFSETQRNKGNFPGRFSGRQFSNSRSEMNVSTLELGDSALYLCASSFRTVPRYEQYFGPGTRLTVT.

CDR3 region: CSARGTSGPYNEQFF. This sequence joins TRBV20-1 and TRBJ2-1; TCRdb reports TRBD2, a call that lacks DNA to check it against. CDR3 length equals 15 residues. Germline V gene sequence: CDR1 DFQATT, CDR2 SNEGSKA (reference sequence).

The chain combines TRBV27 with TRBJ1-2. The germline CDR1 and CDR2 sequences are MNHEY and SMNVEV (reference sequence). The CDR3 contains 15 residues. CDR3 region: CASKGSGEANYGYTF.

The CDR3 here is CASSSGFRGSKGYTF. V usage is TRBV5-1 and J usage is TRBJ1-2. The CDR3 is 15 residues long. The V gene's germline CDR1 is SGHRS and CDR2 YFSETQ.

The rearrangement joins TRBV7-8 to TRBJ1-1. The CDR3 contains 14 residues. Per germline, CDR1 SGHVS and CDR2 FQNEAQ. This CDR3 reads CASSLKKTLPDAFF. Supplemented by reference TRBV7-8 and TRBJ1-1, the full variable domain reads GAGVSQSPRYKVAKRGQDVALRCDPISGHVSLFWYQQALGQGPEFLTYFQNEAQLDKSGLPSDRFFAERPEGSVSTLKIQRTQQEDSAVYLCASSLKKTLPDAFFGQGTRLTVV.

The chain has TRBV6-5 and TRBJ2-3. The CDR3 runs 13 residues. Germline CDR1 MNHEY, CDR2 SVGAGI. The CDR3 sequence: CASRSPSTDTQYF.

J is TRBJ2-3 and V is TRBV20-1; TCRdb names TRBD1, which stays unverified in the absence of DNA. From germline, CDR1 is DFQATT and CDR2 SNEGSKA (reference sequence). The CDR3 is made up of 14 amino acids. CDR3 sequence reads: CSAPGDRGTDTQYF.

CDR3 protein: CASSLGLGRFSGNTIYF. The chain employs TRBV5-1 and TRBJ1-3; absent DNA, TCRdb's TRBD1 call cannot be checked. Germline lookup yields CDR1 SGHRS and CDR2 YFSETQ. CDR3 length: 17 amino acids.

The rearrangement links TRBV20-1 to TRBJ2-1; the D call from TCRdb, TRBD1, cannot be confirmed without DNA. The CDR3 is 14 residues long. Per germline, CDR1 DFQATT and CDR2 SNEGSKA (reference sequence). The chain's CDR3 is CSARDTFGGSEQFF.

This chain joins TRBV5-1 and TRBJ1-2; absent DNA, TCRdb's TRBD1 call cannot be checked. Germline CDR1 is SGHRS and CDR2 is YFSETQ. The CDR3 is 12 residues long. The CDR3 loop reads CASRQDNYAYTF.

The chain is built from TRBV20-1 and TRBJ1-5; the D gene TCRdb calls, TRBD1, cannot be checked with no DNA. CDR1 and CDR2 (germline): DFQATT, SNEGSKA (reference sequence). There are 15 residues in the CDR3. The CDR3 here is CSADPRTGGDQPQHF.

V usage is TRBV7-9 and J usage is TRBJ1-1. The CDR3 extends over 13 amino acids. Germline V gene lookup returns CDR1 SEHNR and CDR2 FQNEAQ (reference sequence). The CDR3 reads CASSLAQNTEAFF.

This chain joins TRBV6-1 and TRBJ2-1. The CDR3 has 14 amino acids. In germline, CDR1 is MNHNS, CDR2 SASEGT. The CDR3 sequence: CASLVGLPRDEQFF.

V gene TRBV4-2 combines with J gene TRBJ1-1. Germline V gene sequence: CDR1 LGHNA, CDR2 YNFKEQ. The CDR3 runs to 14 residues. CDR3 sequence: CASSPWVTNTEAFF.

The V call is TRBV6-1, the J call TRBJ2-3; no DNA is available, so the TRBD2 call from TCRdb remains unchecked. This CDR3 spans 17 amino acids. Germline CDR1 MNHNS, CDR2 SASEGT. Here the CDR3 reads CASSRLAGLPGGDTQYF.

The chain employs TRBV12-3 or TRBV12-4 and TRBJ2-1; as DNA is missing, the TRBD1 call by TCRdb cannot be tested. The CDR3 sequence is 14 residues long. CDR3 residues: CASSRLSGGFEQFF.